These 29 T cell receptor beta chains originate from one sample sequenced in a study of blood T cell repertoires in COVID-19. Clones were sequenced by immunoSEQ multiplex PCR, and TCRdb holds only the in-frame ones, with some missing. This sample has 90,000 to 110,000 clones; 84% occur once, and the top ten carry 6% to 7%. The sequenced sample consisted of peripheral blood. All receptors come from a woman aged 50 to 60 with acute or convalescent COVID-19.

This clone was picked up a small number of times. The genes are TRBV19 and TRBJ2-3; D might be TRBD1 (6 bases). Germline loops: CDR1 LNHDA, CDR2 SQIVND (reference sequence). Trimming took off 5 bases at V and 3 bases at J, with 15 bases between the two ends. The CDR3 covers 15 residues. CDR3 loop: CASSPTGRVTDTQYF. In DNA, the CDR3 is TGTGCCAGTAGTCCCACAGGGCGGGTAACAGATACGCAGTATTTT. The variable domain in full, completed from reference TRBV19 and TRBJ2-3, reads DGGITQSPKYLFRKEGQNVTLSCEQNLNHDAMYWYRQDPGQGLRLIYYSQIVNDFQKGDIAEGYSVSREKKESFPLTVTSAQKNPTAFYLCASSPTGRVTDTQYFGPGTRLTVL.

DNA of the CDR3: TGTGCCAGTAGTGAGACAGGTTCCCTCTTCCAGAACACTGAAGCTTTCTTT. It codes for CASSETGSLFQNTEAFF. The chain employs TRBV19 and TRBJ1-1; the D gene is possibly TRBD1 (6 bases). Germline V gene lookup returns CDR1 LNHDA and CDR2 SQIVND (reference sequence). Trimming stripped 5 bases from V and 1 base from J, with 20 bases between. This CDR3 spans 17 amino acids. Together with reference TRBV19 and TRBJ1-1, the CDR3 gives the full variable domain: DGGITQSPKYLFRKEGQNVTLSCEQNLNHDAMYWYRQDPGQGLRLIYYSQIVNDFQKGDIAEGYSVSREKKESFPLTVTSAQKNPTAFYLCASSETGSLFQNTEAFFGQGTRLTVV.

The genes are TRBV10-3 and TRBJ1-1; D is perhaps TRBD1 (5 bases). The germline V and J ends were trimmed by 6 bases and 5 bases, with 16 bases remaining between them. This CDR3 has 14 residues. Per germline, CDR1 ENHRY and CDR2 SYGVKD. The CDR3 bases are TGTGCCATCAGCGAGGGACTCGGGGGGACTGAAGCTTTCTTT. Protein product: CAISEGLGGTEAFF.

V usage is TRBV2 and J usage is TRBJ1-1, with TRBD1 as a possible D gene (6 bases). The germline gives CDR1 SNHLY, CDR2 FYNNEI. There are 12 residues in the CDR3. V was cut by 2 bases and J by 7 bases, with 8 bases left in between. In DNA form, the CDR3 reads TGTGCCAGCAGTGAAAACAGGGTTGAAGCTTTCTTT. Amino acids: CASSENRVEAFF.

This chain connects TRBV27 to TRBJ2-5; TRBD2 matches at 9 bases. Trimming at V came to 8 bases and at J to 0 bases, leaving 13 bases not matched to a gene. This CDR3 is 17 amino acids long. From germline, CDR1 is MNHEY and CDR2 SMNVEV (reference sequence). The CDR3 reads CASARGSGGLYQETQYF. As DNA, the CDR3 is TGTGCCAGCGCTCGGGGAAGCGGGGGGCTGTACCAAGAGACCCAGTACTTC.

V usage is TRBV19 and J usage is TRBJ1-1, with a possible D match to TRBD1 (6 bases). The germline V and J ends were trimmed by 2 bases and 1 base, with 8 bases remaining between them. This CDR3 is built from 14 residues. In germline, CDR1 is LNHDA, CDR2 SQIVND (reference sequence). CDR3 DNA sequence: TGTGCCAGTAGTATATGGGGGCCGAACACTGAAGCTTTCTTT. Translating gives CASSIWGPNTEAFF.

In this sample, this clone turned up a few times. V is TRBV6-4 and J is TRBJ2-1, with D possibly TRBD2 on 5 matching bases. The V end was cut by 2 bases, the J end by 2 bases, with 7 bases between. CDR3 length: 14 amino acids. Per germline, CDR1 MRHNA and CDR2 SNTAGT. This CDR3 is CASSDGGPYNEQFF. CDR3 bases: TGTGCCAGCAGTGACGGCGGGCCCTACAATGAGCAGTTCTTC.

This CDR3 is CASRTAGGSIEAFF. DNA of the CDR3: TGTGCCAGCAGGACGGCAGGGGGTTCTATTGAAGCTTTCTTT. This sequence joins TRBV6-5 and TRBJ1-1, with TRBD1 matching over 7 bases. CDR1 and CDR2 (germline): MNHEY, SVGAGI. Trimming cost V 6 bases and J 7 bases; bases outside gene matches: 11. The CDR3 spans 14 residues.

The CDR3 region is CASSLLAGKMDQPQHF. CDR3 coding DNA: TGTGCCAGCAGCTTATTGGCAGGGAAAATGGATCAGCCCCAGCATTTT. J is TRBJ1-5 and V is TRBV7-8, with a tentative D call TRBD1 (5 bases). The ends were cut back, 2 bases at V and 5 bases at J, with 16 bases in the middle. CDR1 and CDR2 (germline): SGHVS, FQNEAQ. The CDR3 is made up of 16 amino acids.

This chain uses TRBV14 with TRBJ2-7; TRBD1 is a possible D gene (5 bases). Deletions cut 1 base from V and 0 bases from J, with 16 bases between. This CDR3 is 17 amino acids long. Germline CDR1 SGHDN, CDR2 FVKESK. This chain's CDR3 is CASSQGYSGKSSYEQYF. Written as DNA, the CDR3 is TGTGCCAGCAGCCAAGGGTACTCAGGGAAATCCTCCTACGAGCAGTACTTC.

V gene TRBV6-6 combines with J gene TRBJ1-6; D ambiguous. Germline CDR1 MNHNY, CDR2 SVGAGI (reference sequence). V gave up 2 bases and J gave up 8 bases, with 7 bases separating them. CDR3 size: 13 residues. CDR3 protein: CASSYSPDSPLHF. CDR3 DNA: TGTGCCAGCAGTTACAGTCCGGATTCACCCCTCCACTTT.

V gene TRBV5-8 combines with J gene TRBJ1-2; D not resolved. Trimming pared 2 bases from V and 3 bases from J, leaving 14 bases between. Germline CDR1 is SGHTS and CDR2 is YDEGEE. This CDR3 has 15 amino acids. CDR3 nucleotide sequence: TGTGCCAGCAGCTTATCCGGCGGGATCTACTATGGCTACACCTTC. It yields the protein CASSLSGGIYYGYTF.

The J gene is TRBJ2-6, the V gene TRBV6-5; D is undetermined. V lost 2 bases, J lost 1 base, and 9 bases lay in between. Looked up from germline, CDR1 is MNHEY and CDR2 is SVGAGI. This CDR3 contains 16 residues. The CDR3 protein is CASSYAVPSGANVLTF. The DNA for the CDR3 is TGTGCCAGCAGTTACGCAGTCCCATCTGGGGCCAACGTCCTGACTTTC.

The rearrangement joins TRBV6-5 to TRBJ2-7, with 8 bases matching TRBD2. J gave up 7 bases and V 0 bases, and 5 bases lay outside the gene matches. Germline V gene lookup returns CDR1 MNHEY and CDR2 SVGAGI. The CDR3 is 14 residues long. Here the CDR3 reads CASSYSRGAREQYF. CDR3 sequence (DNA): TGTGCCAGCAGTTACTCGCGGGGGGCGCGAGAGCAGTACTTC.

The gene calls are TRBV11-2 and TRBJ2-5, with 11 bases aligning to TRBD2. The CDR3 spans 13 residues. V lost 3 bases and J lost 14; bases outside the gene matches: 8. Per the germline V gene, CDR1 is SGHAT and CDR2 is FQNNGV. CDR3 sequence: CASSLGLAETRYF. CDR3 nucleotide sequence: TGTGCCAGCAGCTTGGGACTAGCGGAGACAAGATACTTC.

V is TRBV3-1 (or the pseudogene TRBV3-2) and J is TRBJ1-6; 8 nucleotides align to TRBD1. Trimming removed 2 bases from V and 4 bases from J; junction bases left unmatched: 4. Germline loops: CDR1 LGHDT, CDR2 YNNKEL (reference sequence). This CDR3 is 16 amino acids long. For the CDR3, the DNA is TGTGCCAGCAGCCAACCAGGGGGCGCATATAATTCACCCCTCCACTTT. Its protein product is CASSQPGGAYNSPLHF.

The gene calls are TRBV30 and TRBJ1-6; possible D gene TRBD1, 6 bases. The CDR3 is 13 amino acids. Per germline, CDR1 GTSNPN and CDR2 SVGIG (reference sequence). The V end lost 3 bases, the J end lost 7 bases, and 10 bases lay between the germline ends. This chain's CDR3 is CAWRTQGNSPLHF. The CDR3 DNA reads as TGTGCCTGGAGGACCCAGGGGAATTCACCCCTCCACTTT.

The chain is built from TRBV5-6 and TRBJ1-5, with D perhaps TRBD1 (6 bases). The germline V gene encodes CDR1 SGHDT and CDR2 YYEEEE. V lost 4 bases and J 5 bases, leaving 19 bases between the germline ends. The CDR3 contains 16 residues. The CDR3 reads CASSLRQGQGYQPQHF. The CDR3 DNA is TGTGCCAGCAGCCTCAGGCAGGGGCAAGGGTATCAGCCCCAGCATTTT.

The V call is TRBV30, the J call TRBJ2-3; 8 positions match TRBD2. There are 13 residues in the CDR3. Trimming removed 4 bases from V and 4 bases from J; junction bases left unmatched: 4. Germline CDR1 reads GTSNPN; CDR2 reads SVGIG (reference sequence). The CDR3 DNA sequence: TGTGCCTGGACCCTAGCGGGCGCAGATACGCAGTATTTT. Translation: CAWTLAGADTQYF.

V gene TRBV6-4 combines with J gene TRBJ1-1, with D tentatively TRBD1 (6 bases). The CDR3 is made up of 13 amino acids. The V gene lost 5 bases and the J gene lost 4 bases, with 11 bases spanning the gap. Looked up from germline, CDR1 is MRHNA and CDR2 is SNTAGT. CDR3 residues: CASSYRVGTEAFF. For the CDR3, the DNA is TGTGCCAGCAGTTACAGGGTGGGCACTGAAGCTTTCTTT.

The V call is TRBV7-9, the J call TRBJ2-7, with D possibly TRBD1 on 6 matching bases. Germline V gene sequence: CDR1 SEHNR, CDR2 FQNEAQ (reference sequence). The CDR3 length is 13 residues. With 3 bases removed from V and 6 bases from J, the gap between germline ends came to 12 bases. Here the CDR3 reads CASSFSDRPEQYF. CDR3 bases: TGTGCCAGCAGCTTCTCCGACAGGCCCGAGCAGTACTTC.

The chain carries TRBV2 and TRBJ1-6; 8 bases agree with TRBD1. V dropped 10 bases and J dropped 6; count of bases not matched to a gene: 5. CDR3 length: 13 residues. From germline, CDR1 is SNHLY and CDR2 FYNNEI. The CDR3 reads CATTGERNSPLHF. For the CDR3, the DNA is TGTGCCACGACAGGGGAGCGTAATTCACCCCTCCACTTT.

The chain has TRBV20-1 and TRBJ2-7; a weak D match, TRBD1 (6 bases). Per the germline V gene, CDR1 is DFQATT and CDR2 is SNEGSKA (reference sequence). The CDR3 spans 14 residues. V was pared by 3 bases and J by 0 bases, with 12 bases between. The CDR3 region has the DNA TGCAGTGCTAGTAGGACAGCTAGCTCCTACGAGCAGTACTTC. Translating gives CSASRTASSYEQYF.

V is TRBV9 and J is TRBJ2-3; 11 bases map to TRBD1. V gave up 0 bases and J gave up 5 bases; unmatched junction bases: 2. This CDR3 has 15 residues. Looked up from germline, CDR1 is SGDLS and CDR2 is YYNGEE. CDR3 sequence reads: CASSVAGQGGDTQYF. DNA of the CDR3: TGTGCCAGCAGCGTAGCGGGACAGGGGGGAGATACGCAGTATTTT.

CDR3 sequence: CASSLSGGQEAFF. CDR3 coding DNA: TGCGCCAGCAGTCTGTCGGGGGGGCAGGAAGCTTTCTTT. The chain couples TRBV5-1 to TRBJ1-1; possible D gene TRBD1, 6 bases. There are 13 residues in the CDR3. Trimming shortened V by 5 bases and J by 8 bases, and 16 bases separated the two germline ends. Germline V gives CDR1 SGHRS, CDR2 YFSETQ.

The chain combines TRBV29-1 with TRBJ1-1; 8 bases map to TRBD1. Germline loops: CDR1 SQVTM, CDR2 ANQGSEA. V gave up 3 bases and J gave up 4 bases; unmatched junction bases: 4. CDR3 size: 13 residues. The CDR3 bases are TGCAGCGTTGATTACAGGGGGGGCACTGAAGCTTTCTTT. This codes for CSVDYRGGTEAFF.

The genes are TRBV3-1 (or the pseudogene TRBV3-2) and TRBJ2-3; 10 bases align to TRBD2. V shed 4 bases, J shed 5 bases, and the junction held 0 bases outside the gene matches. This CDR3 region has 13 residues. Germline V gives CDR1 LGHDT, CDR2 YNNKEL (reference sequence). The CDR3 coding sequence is TGTGCCAGCAGCCCTAGCGGGGGAGATACGCAGTATTTT. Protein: CASSPSGGDTQYF.

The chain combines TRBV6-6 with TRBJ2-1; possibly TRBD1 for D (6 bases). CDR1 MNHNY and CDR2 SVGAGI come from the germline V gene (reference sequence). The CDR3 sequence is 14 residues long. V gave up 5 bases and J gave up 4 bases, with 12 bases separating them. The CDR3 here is CASSPDSNYNEQFF. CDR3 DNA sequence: TGTGCCAGCAGTCCGGACAGTAATTACAATGAGCAGTTCTTC.

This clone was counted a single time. The DNA of the CDR3 is TGTGCCAGCAGCTTAAACGGGTACGAGCAGTACTTC. It specifies CASSLNGYEQYF. The chain has TRBV11-1 and TRBJ2-7; D is uncertain. CDR1 is SGHAT, CDR2 FQDESV, per germline (reference sequence). The CDR3 covers 12 residues. With 2 bases removed from V and 4 bases from J, the gap between germline ends came to 6 bases.